The source of this TCR beta chain is a study of shared clonotypes between healthy human individuals. Study results and limitations: On the whole, naive subsets had larger estimated richness than memory subsets had. A reduction in generation probabilities was seen for non-shared clonotypes relative to those shared by all four donors.

A remark on this clone: The antigen remains undetermined.

The V gene's germline CDR1 is GTSNPN and CDR2 SVGIG (reference sequence). V shed 1 base, J shed 7 bases, and the junction held 20 bases outside the gene matches. The CDR3 length is 19 residues. As defined, naive CD8 cells were CD45RO-negative and positively selected for CCR7, with terminally differentiated effector memory CD45RA+ cells excluded. Produced via immunoSEQ multiplex PCR; TCRdb's table is partial and in-frame only. This table holds some 2,000,000 clones, about 95% found once. Sequencing was done on a sample of naive CD8+ T cells sorted from blood. The rearrangement uses TRBV30 and TRBJ2-2; 8 nucleotides align to TRBD1. This TCR derives from a man between 18 and 35 years old in good health. CDR3 protein: CAWSALPQGVTVRVGELFF. The CDR3 DNA is TGTGCCTGGAGTGCCCTCCCACAGGGGGTGACCGTGAGGGTCGGGGAGCTGTTTTTT.